The 19 T cell receptor beta chains given below trace back to one sample, sequenced in a study of blood T cell repertoires in COVID-19. This table comes from immunoSEQ multiplex PCR, and its TCRdb copy is limited to in-frame clones, with some not included. The repertoire includes approximately 220,000 clones, 75% to 90% of them detected once, and roughly 27% sits in the top ten. The sample taken for sequencing was peripheral blood. These receptors came from a man aged 40-55 years with acute or convalescent COVID-19.

This rearrangement joins TRBV19 to TRBJ2-1, with D perhaps matching TRBD1 (5 bases). The CDR3 totals 16 residues. Germline lookup yields CDR1 LNHDA and CDR2 SQIVND (reference sequence). V lost 9 bases and J lost 4, with 22 bases in between. For the CDR3, the DNA is TGTGCCAGCAGCATCCGCGGCTCACGGACATACAATGAGCAGTTCTTC. It encodes CASSIRGSRTYNEQFF.

This chain links TRBV12-3 or TRBV12-4 with TRBJ2-7; possibly TRBD2 for D (5 bases). V gave up 6 bases and J gave up 6 bases, with 12 bases separating them. The CDR3 is 12 amino acids. Here the CDR3 DNA reads TGTGCCAGCAGCGATACTAGGAGCGAGCAGTACTTC. It specifies CASSDTRSEQYF.

This clone was observed once. This rearrangement joins TRBV11-1 to TRBJ2-1, with 11 bases matching TRBD2. This CDR3 is 15 amino acids long. The V gene end was trimmed by 1 base and the J gene end by 4 bases; junction bases not matched to a gene: 0. CDR1 is SGHAT and CDR2 is FQDESV in the germline V gene (reference sequence). CDR3 sequence (DNA): TGTGCCAGCAGCTTAGTAGCGGGAGGGTACAATGAGCAGTTCTTC. This sequence encodes CASSLVAGGYNEQFF. Variable domain in full (rest from reference TRBV11-1 and TRBJ2-1): EAEVAQSPRYKITEKSQAVAFWCDPISGHATLYWYRQILGQGPELLVQFQDESVVDDSQLPKDRFSAERLKGVDSTLKIQPAELGDSAMYLCASSLVAGGYNEQFFGPGTRLTVL.

The V and J genes are TRBV6-6 and TRBJ1-1; D is unresolved. Trimming took 5 bases from V and 0 from J, leaving 7 bases between them. The germline CDR1 and CDR2 sequences are MNHNY and SVGAGI (reference sequence). The CDR3 has 13 amino acids. The CDR3 region is CASSVLMNTEAFF. As DNA, the CDR3 is TGTGCCAGCAGTGTACTCATGAACACTGAAGCTTTCTTT.

The J gene is TRBJ2-1, the V gene TRBV19; 10 bases line up with TRBD2. The CDR3 is 13 amino acids. Unmatched junction bases numbered 5, after V lost 6 bases and J lost 9 bases. CDR1 is LNHDA and CDR2 is SQIVND in the germline V gene (reference sequence). Here the CDR3 DNA reads TGTGCCAGTAGGCTAGCGGGAGCTGTTGAGCAGTTCTTC. This codes for CASRLAGAVEQFF.

V gene TRBV5-1 combines with J gene TRBJ1-1; no reliable D call. Germline-derived CDR1 and CDR2 are SGHRS and YFSETQ. This CDR3 is built from 14 residues. V was clipped by 8 bases and J by 2 bases, with 16 bases between them. CDR3 nucleotide sequence: TGCGCCAGTAGCCCACGCCGAGGAAACACTGAAGCTTTCTTT. Its protein product is CASSPRRGNTEAFF.

The V and J genes are TRBV3-1 (or the pseudogene TRBV3-2) and TRBJ1-2; perhaps TRBD1 as D (6 bases). Germline CDR1 is LGHDT and CDR2 is YNNKEL (reference sequence). This CDR3 is built from 13 residues. The V end was cut by 4 bases, the J end by 8 bases, with 14 bases between. CDR3 amino acids: CASSPGQRGGYTF. CDR3 DNA: TGTGCCAGCAGCCCAGGACAGAGAGGGGGCTACACCTTC.

The rearrangement links TRBV6-2 or TRBV6-3 to TRBJ2-1; maybe TRBD1 (6 bases). Germline CDR1 MNHEY, CDR2 SVGEGT. V was trimmed by 4 bases and J by 6 bases, leaving 13 bases between them. The CDR3 covers 14 residues. CDR3 protein: CASSLPGEGNEQFF. The DNA for the CDR3 is TGTGCCAGCAGTTTACCAGGGGAAGGCAATGAGCAGTTCTTC.

This rearrangement joins TRBV19 to TRBJ1-5; 9 positions match TRBD1. The CDR3 is 15 amino acids. V lost 7 bases and J lost 0; bases outside the gene matches: 4. Germline assignment: CDR1 LNHDA and CDR2 SQIVND (reference sequence). In nucleotides, the CDR3 is TGTGCCAGTATGGGGGACAGGGATAGCAATCAGCCCCAGCATTTT. Amino acids: CASMGDRDSNQPQHF.

This clone has a single count. This rearrangement joins TRBV28 to TRBJ1-2, with D maybe TRBD1 (5 bases). The CDR3 is 13 amino acids. Trimming took off 3 bases at V and 1 base at J, with 6 bases between the two ends. Germline V gene sequence: CDR1 MDHEN, CDR2 SYDVKM. CDR3 in amino acids: CASSLGLNYGYTF. The CDR3 DNA sequence: TGTGCCAGCAGTTTGGGACTTAACTATGGCTACACCTTC.

This chain joins TRBV5-5 and TRBJ2-6, with a weak D call TRBD2 (7 bases). CDR3 length equals 17 residues. Germline-derived CDR1 and CDR2 are SGHKS and YYEKEE (reference sequence). V was clipped by 4 bases and J by 0 bases, with 14 bases between them. CDR3: CASSRGRGDSGANVLTF. CDR3 bases: TGTGCCAGCAGCAGGGGGAGGGGCGACTCTGGGGCCAACGTCCTGACTTTC. Full variable domain (rest looked up from reference TRBV5-5 and TRBJ2-6): DAGVTQSPTHLIKTRGQQVTLRCSPISGHKSVSWYQQVLGQGPQFIFQYYEKEERGRGNFPDRFSARQFPNYSSELNVNALLLGDSALYLCASSRGRGDSGANVLTFGAGSRLTVL.

This rearrangement joins TRBV28 to TRBJ1-1, with 7 bases identical to TRBD1. The length of the CDR3 is 15 residues. Germline assignment: CDR1 MDHEN and CDR2 SYDVKM. V lost 2 bases and J lost 1; bases outside the gene matches: 4. CDR3 sequence reads: CASSLPDRANTEAFF. CDR3 nucleotides: TGTGCCAGCAGTTTACCTGACAGGGCGAACACTGAAGCTTTCTTT.

The chain recombines TRBV27 with TRBJ1-2; unclear D gene. The CDR3 covers 13 residues. From germline, CDR1 is MNHEY and CDR2 SMNVEV (reference sequence). V dropped 0 bases and J dropped 3 bases, with 5 bases sitting between them. CDR3 sequence (DNA): TGTGCCAGCAGTTTATCAACACACTATGGCTACACCTTC. Protein product: CASSLSTHYGYTF.

As DNA, the CDR3 is TGTGCCACCCGGGACAGATCCTCTGGAAACACCATATATTTT. Its protein is CATRDRSSGNTIYF. The V call is TRBV19, the J call TRBJ1-3, with 7 positions matching TRBD1. Germline CDR1 LNHDA, CDR2 SQIVND (reference sequence). V lost 10 bases, J lost 0 bases, and 6 bases stayed unmatched. This CDR3 is built from 14 residues.

The gene calls are TRBV29-1 and TRBJ1-3, with D unclear. The CDR3 totals 12 residues. V lost 7 bases, J lost 2 bases, and 9 bases lay in between. Germline loops: CDR1 SQVTM, CDR2 ANQGSEA. The CDR3 loop is CSAVATGNTIYF. The CDR3 DNA reads as TGCAGCGCCGTTGCTACTGGAAACACCATATATTTT.

The chain links TRBV9 to TRBJ1-3; D gene unclear. The CDR3 has 15 amino acids. Per germline, CDR1 SGDLS and CDR2 YYNGEE. The V end was cut by 2 bases, the J end by 0 bases, with 9 bases between. The CDR3 spells CASSVTVYSGNTIYF. The CDR3, as DNA: TGTGCCAGCAGCGTTACAGTTTACTCTGGAAACACCATATATTTT. Full variable domain (remainder filled in from reference TRBV9 and TRBJ1-3): DSGVTQTPKHLITATGQRVTLRCSPRSGDLSVYWYQQSLDQGLQFLIQYYNGEERAKGNILERFSAQQFPDLHSELNLSSLELGDSALYFCASSVTVYSGNTIYFGEGSWLTVV.

Only one count was recorded for this clone. The chain has TRBV6-1 and TRBJ2-1; 9 nucleotides align to TRBD2. Germline loops: CDR1 MNHNS, CDR2 SASEGT. The CDR3 sequence is 19 residues long. V shed 1 base and J 0 bases; nucleotides not matched to a gene: 10. The CDR3 loop is CASSEGAGGHFSSYNEQFF. In nucleotides, the CDR3 is TGTGCCAGCAGTGAAGGGGCGGGAGGGCACTTTAGCTCCTACAATGAGCAGTTCTTC.

The chain couples TRBV5-1 to TRBJ1-1; the D gene is possibly TRBD1 (6 bases). The CDR3 sequence is 16 residues long. Between the trimmed V and J ends, which lost 4 bases and 0 bases, there was a span of 16 bases. The germline gives CDR1 SGHRS, CDR2 YFSETQ. CDR3 residues: CASSNLRGIMNTEAFF. The CDR3 DNA reads TGCGCCAGCAGCAATTTAAGGGGGATCATGAACACTGAAGCTTTCTTT.

The genes are TRBV10-3 and TRBJ1-6; possibly TRBD1 for D (5 bases). The V gene lost 2 bases and the J gene lost 0 bases, with 8 bases spanning the gap. The germline V gene encodes CDR1 ENHRY and CDR2 SYGVKD. The CDR3 runs 16 residues. This CDR3 reads CAISERQSSYNSPLHF. In nucleotides, the CDR3 is TGTGCCATCAGTGAGCGACAGAGCTCCTATAATTCACCCCTCCACTTT.